These 27 T cell receptor beta chains came from one sample sequenced in a study of blood T cell repertoires in COVID-19 (TCRdb year 2020). Library preparation used the immunoSEQ multiplex PCR assay. Not all clones reach the TCRdb copy of this immuneACCESS table, which keeps in-frame sequences only. Checked studies attribute under half of the gap to unresolved V genes and leave the rest unexplained. The table for this sample lists about 170,000 clones; 70% to 90% of them were counted only once. Of the sample, 2% to 3% falls within the top ten clones. Sequencing input: peripheral blood. All receptors derive from an elderly woman with COVID-19, enrolled during active disease.

The CDR3 DNA is TGTGCCAGCAGCCAAGATCGGACAGATACGCAGTATTTT. Translating gives CASSQDRTDTQYF. The V gene is TRBV3-1 (or the pseudogene TRBV3-2), the J gene TRBJ2-3; D is unresolved. The V gene's germline CDR1 is LGHDT and CDR2 YNNKEL (reference sequence). This CDR3 is 13 amino acids long. Between the trimmed V and J ends, which lost 0 bases and 3 bases, there was a span of 4 bases.

V and J are TRBV6-5 and TRBJ2-7; 7 nucleotides line up with TRBD2. V trimming: 8 bases; J trimming: 6 bases; junction bases outside the gene matches: 10. CDR1 and CDR2 from the germline V gene are MNHEY and SVGAGI. The CDR3 loop spans 13 amino acids. CDR3 bases: TGTGCCAGCCAACATACGGGAGGAGCCGAGCAGTACTTC. Encoded protein: CASQHTGGAEQYF.

This rearrangement joins TRBV6-2 or TRBV6-3 to TRBJ1-1, with D possibly matching TRBD1 (5 bases). The CDR3 length is 16 residues. Trimming removed 5 bases from V and 0 bases from J, with 16 bases in between. Germline V gene data show CDR1 as MNHEY and CDR2 as SVGEGT. The CDR3 DNA sequence: TGTGCCAGCAGTCCCCAGGGTGCCTCAATGAACACTGAAGCTTTCTTT. Encoded protein: CASSPQGASMNTEAFF.

V usage is TRBV7-2 and J usage is TRBJ2-2; weak D call: TRBD1 (5 bases). With 7 bases removed from V and 8 bases from J, the gap between germline ends came to 14 bases. CDR3 length equals 13 residues. Germline CDR1 SGHTA, CDR2 FQGNSA. CDR3 sequence reads: CASTRTRGGELFF. The CDR3, as DNA: TGTGCCAGCACCCGGACAAGGGGTGGGGAGCTGTTTTTT.

The chain couples TRBV6-2 or TRBV6-3 to TRBJ1-1; D is unclear. Germline V gene data show CDR1 as MNHEY and CDR2 as SVGEGT. This CDR3 comprises 14 residues. With 2 bases removed from V and 1 base from J, the gap between germline ends came to 8 bases. The CDR3 sequence is CASSYAVGNTEAFF. CDR3 coding DNA: TGTGCCAGCAGTTACGCGGTTGGGAACACTGAAGCTTTCTTT.

The chain links TRBV5-1 to TRBJ2-1; 12 nucleotides agree with TRBD2. V lost 1 base to trimming and J lost 5 bases; unmatched junction nucleotides: 4. The CDR3 has 16 amino acids. CDR1 SGHRS and CDR2 YFSETQ come from the germline V gene. Here the CDR3 DNA reads TGCGCCAGCAGCTTGTCACTAGCGGGGGGTAACAATGAGCAGTTCTTC. It yields the protein CASSLSLAGGNNEQFF.

This CDR3 reads CSVGHQPQHF. The CDR3, as DNA: TGCAGTGTTGGGCATCAGCCCCAGCATTTT. The chain joins TRBV20-1 to TRBJ1-5, with D unresolved. V lost 7 bases and J lost 5, with 6 bases in between. This CDR3 has 10 amino acids. Per the germline V gene, CDR1 is DFQATT and CDR2 is SNEGSKA (reference sequence).

The chain employs TRBV11-2 and TRBJ2-2; no clear D. Germline V lookup: CDR1 SGHAT, CDR2 FQNNGV. CDR3 length: 12 amino acids. Trimming stripped 8 bases from V and 6 bases from J, with 10 bases between. The CDR3: CASSPGAGELFF. As DNA, the CDR3 is TGTGCCAGCTCCCCCGGAGCCGGGGAGCTGTTTTTT. Full variable domain (missing parts from reference TRBV11-2 and TRBJ2-2): EAGVAQSPRYKIIEKRQSVAFWCNPISGHATLYWYQQILGQGPKLLIQFQNNGVVDDSQLPKDRFSAERLKGVDSTLKIQPAKLEDSAVYLCASSPGAGELFFGEGSRLTVL.

The chain is built from TRBV5-4 and TRBJ2-7; 9 bases agree with TRBD1. V shed 2 bases, J shed 5 bases, and the junction held 5 bases outside the gene matches. CDR1 SGHNT and CDR2 YYREEE come from the germline V gene (reference sequence). The CDR3 length is 14 residues. The CDR3 DNA is TGTGCCAGCAGCTTAGGACAGGGGAAGAACGAGCAGTACTTC. The encoded protein is CASSLGQGKNEQYF.

The chain employs TRBV6-5 and TRBJ2-1; 7 bases align to TRBD2. The length of the CDR3 is 14 residues. Germline-derived CDR1 and CDR2 are MNHEY and SVGAGI. With V trimmed by 8 bases and J by 1 base, 5 bases remained unmatched. DNA of the CDR3: TGTGCCAGCTCTAGCGGAGGGTCCTACAATGAGCAGTTCTTC. Its protein product is CASSSGGSYNEQFF.

This clone was seen only a few times. This chain links TRBV28 with TRBJ1-6; TRBD1 agrees at 7 bases. Germline CDR1 MDHEN, CDR2 SYDVKM. Germline trimming cut 6 bases from V and 4 bases from J; bases unmatched to any gene: 6. This CDR3 comprises 15 residues. The CDR3 spells CASRPGTAYNSPLHF. The CDR3 DNA is TGTGCCAGCAGGCCCGGGACAGCTTATAATTCACCCCTCCACTTT.

The chain couples TRBV9 to TRBJ2-2; 12 nucleotides agree with TRBD2. Trimming took 3 bases from V and 6 from J; bases not matched to a gene: 0. This CDR3 comprises 14 residues. Germline lookup yields CDR1 SGDLS and CDR2 YYNGEE. CDR3 region: CASSASGRAGELFF. In DNA, the CDR3 is TGTGCCAGCAGCGCTAGCGGGAGGGCCGGGGAGCTGTTTTTT.

This clone was detected once. This chain uses TRBV3-1 (or the pseudogene TRBV3-2) with TRBJ2-5; tentative D call: TRBD2 (6 bases). V lost 5 bases, J lost 5 bases, and 6 bases lay in between. Germline V gene sequence: CDR1 LGHDT, CDR2 YNNKEL (reference sequence). This CDR3 is built from 11 residues. The CDR3 protein is CASSGGETQYF. The CDR3, as DNA: TGTGCCAGCAGCGGAGGGGAGACCCAGTACTTC.

The rearrangement links TRBV28 to TRBJ1-2, with D unclear. Trimming left V 6 bases short and J 7 bases short, with 12 bases between. Germline V gives CDR1 MDHEN, CDR2 SYDVKM. CDR3 length: 12 residues. The CDR3 coding sequence is TGTGCCAGCAGGGTCTCGCGAGCTGGCTACACCTTC. Its protein product is CASRVSRAGYTF.

The V call is TRBV3-1 (or the pseudogene TRBV3-2), the J call TRBJ2-5, with 9 bases aligning to TRBD2. Germline V gives CDR1 LGHDT, CDR2 YNNKEL (reference sequence). Trimming cost V 8 bases and J 5 bases; bases outside gene matches: 9. The length of the CDR3 is 14 residues. CDR3 in amino acids: CASPPSGARETQYF. Here the CDR3 DNA reads TGTGCCAGCCCCCCTAGCGGGGCCAGGGAGACCCAGTACTTC.

V gene TRBV5-1 combines with J gene TRBJ1-1; D may be TRBD1 (6 bases). Per germline, CDR1 SGHRS and CDR2 YFSETQ. The CDR3 contains 12 residues. Trimming removed 4 bases from V and 6 bases from J, with 10 bases in between. The CDR3 DNA sequence: TGCGCCAGCAGCGGGGGCATGGCTGAAGCTTTCTTT. This sequence encodes CASSGGMAEAFF.

CDR3 loop: CASSFPGKTEAFF. The CDR3 nucleotides are TGTGCCAGCAGTTTCCCAGGGAAGACTGAAGCTTTCTTT. This chain connects TRBV28 to TRBJ1-1; a weak D match, TRBD1 (5 bases). The CDR3 is 13 residues long. The V end was cut by 3 bases, the J end by 5 bases, with 10 bases between. Germline V gene data show CDR1 as MDHEN and CDR2 as SYDVKM.

This clone was observed a few times. The chain has TRBV28 and TRBJ1-2, with TRBD1 as a possible D gene (5 bases). The CDR3 consists of 13 residues. Trimming removed 9 bases at V and 5 bases at J, with 16 bases between. CDR1 MDHEN and CDR2 SYDVKM come from the germline V gene. The CDR3: CASRGGRLYGYTF. The CDR3 DNA reads as TGTGCCAGTCGGGGGGGAAGATTATATGGCTACACCTTC.

In its sample, this clone was seen once. The chain uses TRBV9 and TRBJ2-1, with unresolved D. Germline CDR1 is SGDLS and CDR2 is YYNGEE. Trimming removed 4 bases at V and 10 bases at J, with 12 bases between. The CDR3 has 12 residues. The CDR3 nucleotides are TGTGCCAGCAGCCCATTAAACGGGGAGCAGTTCTTC. Its protein product is CASSPLNGEQFF.

The chain joins TRBV27 to TRBJ1-2; TRBD1 matches 9 bases. Germline CDR1 MNHEY, CDR2 SMNVEV (reference sequence). The CDR3 loop spans 17 amino acids. V lost 4 bases and J lost 7; bases outside the gene matches: 16. For the CDR3, the DNA is TGTGCCAGCAGTTCCCTGCCCCTTCGACAGGGGGTTTTTGGCTACACCTTC. Its protein product is CASSSLPLRQGVFGYTF.

In the case of this clone: Other DNA sequences in this specimen translate into the identical CDR3. V gene TRBV9 combines with J gene TRBJ2-1; 11 bases align to TRBD2. CDR3 length: 16 residues. After removal of 0 bases from V and 4 bases from J, the junction contained 3 bases not matched to a gene. Germline loops: CDR1 SGDLS, CDR2 YYNGEE. The CDR3: CASSVGGLAEYNEQFF. In nucleotides, the CDR3 is TGTGCCAGCAGCGTAGGGGGACTAGCGGAGTACAATGAGCAGTTCTTC.

The rearrangement uses TRBV19 and TRBJ2-2; 7 nucleotides line up with TRBD2. CDR1 and CDR2 (germline): LNHDA, SQIVND (reference sequence). The CDR3 covers 17 residues. With V trimmed by 1 base and J by 5 bases, 10 bases remained unmatched. The CDR3 nucleotides are TGTGCCAGTAGTATAGGGCTTGGCGGGAGCGGGACCGGGGAGCTGTTTTTT. Its translation is CASSIGLGGSGTGELFF.

This clone was counted a few times. The chain links TRBV18 to TRBJ1-6, with a possible D match to TRBD1 (5 bases). V dropped 2 bases and J dropped 8 bases, with 7 bases sitting between them. The germline V gene encodes CDR1 KGHSH and CDR2 LQKENI. The length of the CDR3 is 13 residues. CDR3 coding DNA: TGTGCCAGCTCACCAGGGGGGGATTCACCCCTCCACTTT. It translates to CASSPGGDSPLHF.

The chain joins TRBV15 to TRBJ1-5, with 11 bases aligning to TRBD1. Germline V CDR1 and CDR2: LNHNV, YYDKDF (reference sequence). The trim removed 2 bases at V and 4 bases at J, leaving 4 bases unmatched. This CDR3 is built from 16 residues. CDR3 sequence: CATSRRTGGRNQPQHF. The CDR3 DNA sequence: TGTGCCACCAGCAGACGGACAGGGGGCAGGAATCAGCCCCAGCATTTT.

The chain combines TRBV10-3 with TRBJ1-5; 9 bases align to TRBD1. The CDR3 is 16 residues long. Germline CDR1 ENHRY, CDR2 SYGVKD. The V segment lost 3 bases and the J segment 4 bases; nucleotides outside the gene matches: 7. The CDR3 here is CAISDHRGQGNQPQHF. As DNA, the CDR3 is TGTGCCATCAGTGATCATCGAGGACAGGGGAATCAGCCCCAGCATTTT.

This chain joins TRBV5-1 and TRBJ1-2; the D gene is possibly TRBD1 (5 bases). Germline CDR1 and CDR2: SGHRS and YFSETQ. This CDR3 has 15 residues. Trimming pared 0 bases from V and 7 bases from J, leaving 16 bases between. CDR3 protein: CASSLGQLGQGGYTF. Here the CDR3 DNA reads TGCGCCAGCAGCTTGGGACAGCTGGGTCAGGGTGGCTACACCTTC.

The V and J genes are TRBV7-9 and TRBJ1-1, with TRBD1 as a possible D gene (5 bases). The V and J ends lost 4 bases and 2 bases respectively, with 14 bases between them. The CDR3 sequence is 15 residues long. CDR1 and CDR2 from the germline V gene are SEHNR and FQNEAQ (reference sequence). This CDR3 reads CASSSGGGSNTEAFF. Written as DNA, the CDR3 is TGTGCCAGCAGCTCCGGGGGAGGGTCTAACACTGAAGCTTTCTTT.